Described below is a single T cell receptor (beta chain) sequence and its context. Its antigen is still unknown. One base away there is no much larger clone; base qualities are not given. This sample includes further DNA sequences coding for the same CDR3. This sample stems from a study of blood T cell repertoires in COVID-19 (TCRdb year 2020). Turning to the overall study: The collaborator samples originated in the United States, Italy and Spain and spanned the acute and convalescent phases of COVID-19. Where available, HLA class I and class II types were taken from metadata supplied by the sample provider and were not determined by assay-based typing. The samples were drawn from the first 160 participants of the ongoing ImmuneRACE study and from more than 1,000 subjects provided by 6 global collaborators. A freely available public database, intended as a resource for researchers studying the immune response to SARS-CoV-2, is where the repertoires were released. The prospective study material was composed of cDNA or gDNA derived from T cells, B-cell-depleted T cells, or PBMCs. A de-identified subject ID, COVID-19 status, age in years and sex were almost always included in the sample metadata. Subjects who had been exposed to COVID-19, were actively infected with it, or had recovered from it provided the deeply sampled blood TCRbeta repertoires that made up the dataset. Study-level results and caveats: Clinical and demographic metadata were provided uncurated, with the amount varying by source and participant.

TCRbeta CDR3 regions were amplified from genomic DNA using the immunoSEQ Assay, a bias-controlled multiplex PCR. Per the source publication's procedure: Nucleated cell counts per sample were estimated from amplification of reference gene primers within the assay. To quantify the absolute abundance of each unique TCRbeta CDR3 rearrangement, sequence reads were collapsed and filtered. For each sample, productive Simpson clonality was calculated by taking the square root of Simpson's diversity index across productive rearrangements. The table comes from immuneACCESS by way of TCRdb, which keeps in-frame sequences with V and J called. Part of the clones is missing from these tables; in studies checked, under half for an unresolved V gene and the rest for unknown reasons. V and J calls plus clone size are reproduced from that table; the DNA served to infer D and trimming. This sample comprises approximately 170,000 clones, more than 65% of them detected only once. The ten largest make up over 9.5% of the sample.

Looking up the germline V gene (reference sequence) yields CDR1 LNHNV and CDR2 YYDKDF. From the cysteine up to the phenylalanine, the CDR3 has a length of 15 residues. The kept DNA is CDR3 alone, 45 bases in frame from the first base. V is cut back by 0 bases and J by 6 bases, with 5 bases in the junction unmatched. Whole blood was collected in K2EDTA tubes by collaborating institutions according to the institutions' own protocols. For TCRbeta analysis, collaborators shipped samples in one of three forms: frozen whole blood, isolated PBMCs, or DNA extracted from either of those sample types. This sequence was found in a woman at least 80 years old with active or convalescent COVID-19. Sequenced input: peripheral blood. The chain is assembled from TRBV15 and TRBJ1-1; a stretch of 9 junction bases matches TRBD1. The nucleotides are TGTGCCACCAGCAGAGAGGGACAGGGATTTTCTGAAGCTTTCTTT. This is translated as CATSREGQGFSEAFF.